This T cell receptor beta chain was recorded in a study of cytotoxic CD8 clonotypes in ibrutinib-treated CLL. In the study overall: Partial response was seen in 24 patients and complete response in 2; after median roughly 66 months, about 14 stayed remitted, about 12 progressed. Findings and limits, study-wide: The clonality went up when patients responded to ibrutinib and dropped back toward baseline at progression. Circulating CD8+ T-cell counts were tracked by baseline clonality, which exceeded that of age-matched healthy donors.

This CDR3 comprises 14 residues. In germline, CDR1 is SGHRS, CDR2 YFSETQ. V was pared by 0 bases and J by 3 bases, with 7 bases between. TCRdb's table, derived via immunoSEQ multiplex PCR, lists solely in-frame clones and lacks some. The table lists about 140,000 clones, roughly 80% of them singletons, with around 30% in the top ten. A remark on this clone: The antigen remains undetermined.

The sample here was PBMCs, taken after 12 months of ibrutinib treatment. The receptor comes from a human donor with chronic lymphocytic leukemia. This chain connects TRBV5-1 to TRBJ1-3; D gene unclear. Written as DNA, the CDR3 is TGCGCCAGCAGCTTGGCCGGGAGTGGAAACACCATATATTTT. Its translation: CASSLAGSGNTIYF.